One sample yielded the 8 T cell receptor beta chains listed below, sequenced in a study of regulatory T cells in long-lasting Graves disease. Relying on iRepertoire HTBI primers and Arm-PCR of CDR3 regions, the team built TCR beta libraries. TCRdb re-analysed the multiplex PCR reads in MiXCR, keeping a single row per CDR3 protein. The table lists about 620,000 distinct CDR3 sequences, 15% to 20% of them singletons. Time point indicated: newly diagnosed GD, antithyroid drugs for less than 3 months. PBMC-derived RNA was used for the TCR library. The data also belong to a second study, concerning T cells in Graves' hyperthyroidism and ophthalmopathy.

The sample here was peripheral blood mononuclear cells (PBMCs), taken at new diagnosis, from a patient treated with antithyroid drugs. These receptors were obtained from a young woman with Graves disease.

The sample holds a few counts of this clonotype. The chain links TRBV30 to TRBJ2-1; no clear D gene. Per germline, CDR1 GTSNPN and CDR2 SVGIG (reference sequence). Deletions cut 1 base from V and 0 bases from J, with 7 bases between. This CDR3 spans 14 amino acids. The CDR3 sequence: CAWSGESSYNEQFF. CDR3 sequence (DNA): TGTGCCTGGAGTGGAGAGAGCTCCTACAATGAGCAGTTCTTC.

The CDR3 spells CASSELASGYNEQFF. The CDR3 nucleotides are TGTGCCAGCAGTGAATTAGCTAGCGGGTACAATGAGCAGTTCTTC. This chain uses TRBV25-1 with TRBJ2-1; 8 nucleotides align to TRBD2. The CDR3 covers 15 residues. J lost 4 bases, V lost 1 base, and 3 bases had no gene match. Germline V gene data show CDR1 as MGHDK and CDR2 as SYGVNS.

This clonotype was detected many times. This chain uses TRBV30 with TRBJ1-5; unclear D gene. Germline V gene data show CDR1 as GTSNPN and CDR2 as SVGIG (reference sequence). The CDR3 totals 13 residues. Deletions cut 0 bases from V and 6 bases from J, with 9 bases between. The CDR3 DNA is TGTGCCTGGAGTGTAATCTCGGGTCAGCCCCAGCATTTT. This gives the protein CAWSVISGQPQHF.

This chain connects TRBV2 to TRBJ2-1; 11 bases map to TRBD2. CDR1 and CDR2 (germline): SNHLY, FYNNEI. With 8 bases clipped from V and 3 bases from J, the junction kept 6 bases outside the gene matches. The CDR3 loop spans 15 amino acids. In DNA form, the CDR3 reads TGTGCCAGCCGTTCCCTAGCGGGAGGCTACAATGAGCAGTTCTTC. This codes for CASRSLAGGYNEQFF. Combining the CDR3 with reference TRBV2 and TRBJ2-1 gives the whole variable domain EPEVTQTPSHQVTQMGQEVILRCVPISNHLYFYWYRQILGQKVEFLVSFYNNEISEKSEIFDDQFSVERPDGSNFTLKIRSTKLEDSAMYFCASRSLAGGYNEQFFGPGTRLTVL.

This clonotype was seen more than once but under ten times. This rearrangement joins TRBV19 to TRBJ1-1; 7 positions match TRBD1. Germline CDR1 and CDR2: LNHDA and SQIVND (reference sequence). The CDR3 has 16 amino acids. The V segment lost 6 bases and the J segment 1 base; nucleotides outside the gene matches: 11. Written as DNA, the CDR3 is TGTGCCAGTAGCCGACGGGACAGCCTACAGAACACTGAAGCTTTCTTT. Translating it yields CASSRRDSLQNTEAFF. The full variable domain, with the rest looked up from reference TRBV19 and TRBJ1-1, is DGGITQSPKYLFRKEGQNVTLSCEQNLNHDAMYWYRQDPGQGLRLIYYSQIVNDFQKGDIAEGYSVSREKKESFPLTVTSAQKNPTAFYLCASSRRDSLQNTEAFFGQGTRLTVV.

This clonotype was seen ten or more times. The rearrangement uses TRBV7-3 and TRBJ2-7; D gene unclear. The germline V gene has CDR1 SGHTA and CDR2 FQGTGA. V was cut by 2 bases and J by 2 bases, with 13 bases left in between. The CDR3 totals 15 residues. CDR3 DNA sequence: TGTGCCAGCAGCTTACGCCGTGGTGGGGCCTACGAGCAGTACTTC. Its protein product is CASSLRRGGAYEQYF.

This sequence joins TRBV6-1 and TRBJ2-7, with TRBD2 matching over 12 bases. Trimming removed 6 bases from V and 2 bases from J; junction bases left unmatched: 20. The CDR3 sequence is 20 residues long. Germline CDR1 is MNHNS and CDR2 is SASEGT. The CDR3, as DNA: TGTGCCAGCAGCCGAGGACTGGGAGGACTAGCGGGGAGGGTGACCTACGAGCAGTACTTC. This sequence encodes CASSRGLGGLAGRVTYEQYF.

There are many counts of this clonotype. The junction departs from the called germline gene at one end, perhaps through a read error. The chain combines TRBV5-1 with TRBJ2-7; D not certain. Germline CDR1 SGHRS, CDR2 YFSETQ. The CDR3 runs 11 residues. The CDR3 nucleotides read TGTGCCAGCAGTACTAACTACGAGCAGTACTTC. Encoded protein: CASSTNYEQYF.